A selection of T cell receptor beta chains follows, all from one sample in a study of OX40 agonist ivuxolimab in advanced cancers. Generated by immunoSEQ multiplex PCR, the TCRdb table keeps only in-frame clones and is missing some. The data hold 30,000 to 45,000 clones, with 80% to 90% observed a single time. Sequenced material: CD4+ or CD8+ T cells sorted from blood, taken in a trial of the OX40 agonist ivuxolimab. Source of these receptors: an adult with an advanced solid tumor such as melanoma, head and neck, liver or kidney cancer. Each CDR3 is given with its conserved first and last residue. D genes are given only for firm matches. Clone size is given for some rows only: seen once, a few or many times, or a class if the clone is expanded.

size: .
D: TRBD1
J: TRBJ2-1
V: TRBV7-7
CDR3: CASSLATGDEQFF
DNA: TGTGCTAGCAGCTTAGCGACAGGGGATGAGCAGTTCTTC

size: .
D: .
J: TRBJ1-2
V: TRBV5-1
CDR3: CASSLAGNYGYTF
DNA: TGCGCCAGCAGCTTGGCCGGGAACTATGGCTACACCTTC

size: .
D: .
J: TRBJ1-3
V: TRBV28
CDR3: CASQGRQGNTIYF
DNA: TGTGCCAGTCAAGGGAGACAGGGAAACACCATATATTTT

size: .
D: .
J: TRBJ2-7
V: TRBV11-2
CDR3: CASSRGAGSSYEQYF
DNA: TGTGCCAGCAGCCGCGGCGCCGGGAGCTCCTACGAGCAGTACTTC

size: .
D: TRBD1
J: TRBJ1-6
V: TRBV4-1
CDR3: CASSQVWDRNSPLHF
DNA: TGCGCCAGCAGCCAAGTGTGGGACAGGAATTCACCCCTCCACTTT

size: .
D: TRBD2
J: TRBJ2-5
V: TRBV5-6
CDR3: CASALRDYEATQYF
DNA: TGTGCCAGCGCCTTACGGGACTACGAGGCGACCCAGTACTTC

size: .
D: .
J: TRBJ1-5
V: TRBV6-5
CDR3: CASSYNRNQPQHF
DNA: TGTGCCAGCAGTTACAACCGAAATCAGCCCCAGCATTTT

size: .
D: TRBD2
J: TRBJ2-1
V: TRBV2
CDR3: CASTMTSGGLGEQFF
DNA: TGTGCCAGCACCATGACTAGCGGGGGCTTGGGGGAGCAGTTCTTC

size: .
D: TRBD1
J: TRBJ1-1
V: TRBV30
CDR3: CACSRGGTGAFF
DNA: TGTGCCTGCTCGAGAGGGGGCACGGGGGCTTTCTTT

size: .
D: .
J: TRBJ1-2
V: TRBV5-4
CDR3: CASSLPVRTNYGYTF
DNA: TGTGCCAGCAGCTTGCCGGTGCGCACTAACTATGGCTACACCTTC

size: .
D: .
J: TRBJ2-7
V: TRBV6-5
CDR3: CASLGEGTYEQYF
DNA: TGTGCCAGCCTTGGCGAGGGTACCTACGAGCAGTACTTC

size: .
D: .
J: TRBJ1-5
V: TRBV7-1
CDR3: CASSRNTGSSNQPQHF
DNA: TGTGCCAGCAGCCGAAATACAGGGAGTAGCAATCAGCCCCAGCATTTT

size: .
D: .
J: TRBJ2-7
V: TRBV7-3
CDR3: CASSLWAEKYGRVYEQYF
DNA: TGTGCCAGCAGCTTATGGGCAGAGAAGTATGGACGGGTATACGAGCAGTACTTC

size: .
D: .
J: TRBJ2-7
V: TRBV28
CDR3: CASSVLGDEQYF
DNA: TGTGCCAGCAGTGTGCTTGGGGACGAGCAGTACTTC

size: .
D: TRBD1
J: TRBJ2-7
V: TRBV6-5
CDR3: CASVDRGKNEQYF
DNA: TGTGCCAGCGTAGACAGGGGGAAAAACGAGCAGTACTTC

size: .
D: TRBD1
J: TRBJ1-1
V: TRBV7-6
CDR3: CASSPQGGITEAFF
DNA: TGTGCCAGCAGCCCTCAGGGGGGTATTACTGAAGCTTTCTTT

size: .
D: TRBD1
J: TRBJ1-2
V: TRBV5-6
CDR3: CASSLVTGGYGYTF
DNA: TGTGCCAGCAGCCTCGTCACAGGGGGCTATGGCTACACCTTC

size: .
D: .
J: TRBJ1-4
V: TRBV19
CDR3: CASSRTANNEKLFF
DNA: TGTGCCAGTAGCAGGACAGCCAATAATGAAAAACTGTTTTTT

size: .
D: .
J: TRBJ1-2
V: TRBV4-3
CDR3: CASSQSGTPIYGYTF
DNA: TGCGCCAGCAGCCAATCAGGGACACCCATCTATGGCTACACCTTC

size: .
D: .
J: TRBJ2-5
V: TRBV7-3
CDR3: CASSSLGPAGTQYF
DNA: TGTGCCAGCAGTTCTCTGGGACCCGCGGGGACCCAGTACTTC

size: once
D: .
J: TRBJ1-5
V: TRBV10-3
CDR3: CAINYRADNQPQHF
DNA: TGTGCCATCAACTACAGGGCCGATAATCAGCCCCAGCATTTT

size: .
D: .
J: TRBJ1-2
V: TRBV30
CDR3: CAWVRTLEHPTF
DNA: TGTGCCTGGGTCAGAACCCTAGAACACCCCACCTTC

size: .
D: TRBD1
J: TRBJ1-4
V: TRBV30
CDR3: CAWSKGQANEKLFF
DNA: TGTGCCTGGAGTAAGGGACAGGCTAATGAAAAACTGTTTTTT

size: .
D: .
J: TRBJ1-6
V: TRBV27
CDR3: CASSLSGRYNSPLHF
DNA: TGTGCCAGCAGTTTAAGCGGACGGTATAATTCACCCCTCCACTTT

size: .
D: TRBD1
J: TRBJ2-2
V: TRBV7-8
CDR3: CASSLTGGNTGELFF
DNA: TGTGCCAGCAGCTTAACAGGGGGGAACACCGGGGAGCTGTTTTTT

size: .
D: .
J: TRBJ2-7
V: TRBV5-1
CDR3: CASSPAALGRAGEQYF
DNA: TGCGCCAGCAGCCCGGCGGCCTTGGGGCGAGCAGGAGAGCAGTACTTC